This entry concerns a single TCR beta chain. Its antigen has not been determined. No base quality information exists; no much larger clone differs at one position. The cohort consisted of 650 to 850 healthy bone marrow donors. Cohort members were all nominally healthy when sampled, although unrecorded immune exposures were likely present. The donor tested CMV seronegative, placing the donor among the 300 to 450 seronegative members of the cohort. Each donor provided a peripheral blood sample, and peripheral blood mononuclear cells were used for TCR beta sequencing. The Qiagen DNeasy Blood Extraction Kit was used to extract genomic DNA from the blood cell samples. The sample belongs to a study of cytomegalovirus exposure and HLA in healthy donors (dated by TCRdb to about 2017). Looking at the study overall: An earlier analysis of approximately 550 of the donors reported 250 to 300 Gb of sequence data and around 120 million unique TCR beta sequences from about 180 million T cells. Along with the roughly 700-subject first cohort, a separate validation cohort of over a hundred different subjects was used. A later genetic analysis took genome-wide SNP genotypes for 398 of the 666 donors and used that subset as a discovery cohort. Every repertoire in the discovery cohort had been generated on one and the same sequencing platform. An early release covering 550 to 700 HLA-typed donors comprised approximately 290 gigabases of sequencing data and roughly 85 million unique TCR sequences. To decide whether each TCR beta V gene segment behaved as functional or pseudogenic, an earlier analysis of some 570 of the donors relied on high-throughput TCR beta sequencing. Rather than drawing on any new phenotypic data, the later analysis identified candidate immune exposures from TCR beta sequences and the way those sequences occurred across donors. HLA typing included class I and class II loci at four-digit resolution. The study was designed to test whether signatures of past pathogen exposure could be identified by cataloging public T cell receptors. Among about 400 genotyped donors of the cohort, an average of around 220,000 unique TCR beta nucleotide sequences was sequenced per donor, of which approximately 18% were non-productive. Using immunosequencing, the study profiled T cell repertoires from 666 subjects and related those repertoires to cytomegalovirus serostatus. The study combined high-throughput TCR immunosequencing, statistical association of individual TCRs with disease status, and machine learning to predict cytomegalovirus infection status. To study patterns of TCR occurrence, a later analysis re-analyzed previously published TCR beta repertoires from more than 550 donors and added high-resolution HLA genotyping. The genetic ancestry cluster associated with self-reported Caucasian donors included over 65% of the approximately 400 genotyped donors. The number of donors typed differed by locus, with 629-630 for A, B, C, DRB1 and DQB1, 522 for DQA1, 600 to 610 for DPA1, and about 450 for DPB1. About 5 DR-DQ haplotypes were handled as single units for association and clustering, since linkage in the cohort was strong. Donor age, sex, ethnicity and CMV serostatus were compiled together with the repertoire data.

Beyond this particular receptor, the publication reports: For the cohort, immune exposure information was limited to CMV serostatus. Cytomegalovirus status was reported to be diagnosed by the classifier with high specificity and sensitivity in both the original and validation cohorts. The authors suggested that the approach could potentially be generalized to other disease states and immunological phenotypes. Because counts were too low, about 15 rarely observed V segments, including chromosome 9 orphons, were left out of the earlier analysis of some 600 of the donors. A group of highly shared sequence variants was considered likely to be a technical artifact of the sequencing pipeline. This cohort had only TCR beta chains sequenced, and the lack of alpha or paired-chain data limited which features could be detected. Most CMV-associated TCR beta chains appeared to be HLA-restricted in a later analysis, and the HLA associations seemed to be driven largely by CMV exposure. Presence/absence analyses assumed roughly uniform sequencing depth across donors, an assumption that may not hold. Correlated functional status among segregating V segments might be attributable to linkage disequilibrium, but an unknown experimental factor could not be ruled out. When HLA alleles, especially DR and DQ, strongly co-occurred, TCR associations were difficult to assign to individual alleles. The study listed 164 TCR beta chains as associated with cytomegalovirus. V-gene and J-gene trimming of TCR beta chains was associated with a missense DCLRE1C variant in a later genetic analysis, and the association was replicated in an independent cohort. A later analysis associated 15,000 or so TCR beta sequences with specific HLA alleles at a false discovery rate of 0.05. Several of the top co-occurrence clusters appeared to be linked to parvovirus B19, influenza, CMV and Epstein-Barr virus, according to a later analysis. In a later genetic analysis, fewer N-insertions in productive TCRs were reported among donors in an Asian-associated ancestry cluster than the 666-donor mean. In a later analysis, HLA-associated TCR beta chains were found to be more clonally expanded and to have lower generation probabilities than equally common non-associated chains. A few of the identified cytomegalovirus-associated TCR beta chains were confirmed in vitro to be specific for cytomegalovirus antigens. A further reported finding was that TCR beta sequences accurately predicted the HLA-A and HLA-B alleles for most subjects in the first cohort. According to a later analysis, TCR association rates differed among HLA loci, with DRB1 alleles showing the most associated TCRs and HLA-C alleles showing the fewest. In an earlier analysis of approximately 590 of the donors, most TCR beta V segments appeared in productive rearrangements about 87% or about 30% of the time, broadly matching IMGT annotations. Most TCR sequences were observed very rarely across donors, whereas some public TCRs were present in many individuals. Because the 87-base-pair reads could not distinguish some IMGT-functional V segments, including TRBV6-2 and TRBV6-3, those segments were excluded. Because HLA typing was unavailable for some donors at each locus, only the typed subset was used in association tests.

Library generation was performed with the immunoSEQ multiplex PCR assay. For the multiplex PCR, a mixture combining 60 forward primers for TCR Vbeta segments and 13 reverse primers for TCR Jbeta segments was used. A multiplex PCR assay on genomic DNA amplified the CDR3 region of rearranged TCR beta genes. On the Illumina HiSeq System, the amplified TCR beta libraries were sequenced as 87-base-pair reads. From the authors' description of their analysis: In a later analysis, about 80 million unique TCR beta chains were counted across the roughly 610 repertoires, and approximately 9.9 million of these chains were shared by at least two donors. Raw reads were error-corrected and collapsed into unique sequences by a nearest-neighbor algorithm in which closely related sequences were merged to remove PCR and sequencing errors. V, D and J gene segments were assigned by aligning CDR3 sequences to IMGT reference sequences. For a sequence to be retained, at least a six-nucleotide match to both a V gene segment and a J gene segment was required. A rearrangement counted as productive if the CDR3 had no stop codons and remained in frame with V and J, and every other rearrangement counted as non-productive. Following IMGT convention, CDR3 was defined as the stretch from the second conserved V-encoded cysteine to the conserved J-encoded phenylalanine. In an earlier analysis of around 540 of the donors, sequences lacking an unambiguous match to a single V gene segment were excluded. In an earlier analysis of almost 600 of the donors, a V segment was called functional when productive rearrangements were above 56.7%, and segregating when the standard deviation between donors exceeded 5%. To diagnose cytomegalovirus status from the catalog of TCR beta chain sequences, a statistical classification framework was built. V and J gene assignment, in a later analysis, came from comparing TCR nucleotide sequences with IMGT/GENE-DB human TR gene sequences. A later analysis assigned CDR3 sequences and most-parsimonious VDJ recombination scenarios with the TCRdist pipeline. In a later analysis, each TCR beta chain was defined by its CDR3 amino acid sequence together with its V-gene family, and reads lacking a unique V-gene family were excluded. In a later analysis, fewer than 600 highly shared, low-generation-probability nucleotide sequences were removed to address suspected cross-contamination and a sequencing artifact. In a later analysis, a clonal expansion index for each public chain was calculated from normalized within-repertoire ranks of inferred template counts. Generation probabilities in a later analysis came from a VDJ recombination model fitted to out-of-frame rearrangements, and those results were checked against IGoR. In a later analysis, hypergeometric tests were used to score TCR-TCR, TCR-HLA and TCR-CMV co-occurrence, with a repertoire-size bias correction applied to TCR pairs. A later analysis estimated false discovery rates by permuting HLA or CMV assignments 20 times. In a later analysis, co-occurring TCRs were grouped using DBSCAN, and TCRdist sequence similarity was added for clustering within HLA-allele-positive subsets. For co-occurrence clustering, repertoires with fewer than 30,000 or more than 120,000 public chains were excluded, along with five repertoires with anomalous nucleotide sharing. The immuneACCESS repertoire file appears here via TCRdb, limited to in-frame rearrangements. These files lack a portion of the clones; in checked studies, under half of the deficit traces to unresolved V genes, and the cause of the others is not known. That table supplies the V and J calls and clone size; D and trimming were determined from the DNA. The sample includes some 130,000 clones, with over 70% observed a single time. Of the sample, roughly 1.5% is held by the ten largest clones.

The CDR3 measures 14 amino acids from cysteine to phenylalanine. CDR3 DNA only is kept here, 42 bases in frame from base 1. The germline V gene (reference sequence) specifies LNHDA as CDR1 and SQIVND as CDR2. After removal of 10 bases from V and 3 bases from J, the junction retains 10 bases not matched to a gene. The chain joins TRBV19 to TRBJ2-3; 7 central bases correspond to TRBD2. The sequence was collected from a woman aged 18-29 years in good health and CMV-seronegative. The specimen sequenced was PBMCs. CDR3 sequence: CATGIAGRTDTQYF. The base sequence is TGTGCCACTGGAATAGCGGGTCGTACAGATACGCAGTATTTT.